The sequence of this TCR beta chain was determined in a study of blood T cell repertoires in COVID-19. Study-level background: Researchers got acute and convalescent COVID-19 samples from the United States, Italy and Spain. PBMCs, B-cell-depleted T cells, or T cells were the source of the cDNA or gDNA that made up the material.

The length of the CDR3 is 14 residues. V lost 2 bases, J lost 8 bases, and 16 bases lay in between. Germline V gene data show CDR1 as SGHDT and CDR2 as YYEEEE. Profiled with immunoSEQ multiplex PCR; TCRdb holds only in-frame clones, not every one. This sample has some 250,000 clones, with 75% to 90% found just once. The sequencing sample was made of peripheral blood. The gene calls are TRBV5-6 and TRBJ1-2, with a tentative D call TRBD1 (5 bases). This TCR was recovered from a man aged 40-55 years with acute or convalescent COVID-19. Here the CDR3 DNA reads TGTGCCAGCAGCTTCCGGGGCACGGCGGGGGGCTACACCTTC. It codes for CASSFRGTAGGYTF.